This T cell receptor beta chain was identified in a study of T-cell memory formation after mild COVID-19. On the study more broadly: Clusters were largely donor specific. Study findings and constraints: Confirmation of SARS-CoV-2 specificity was lacking for second-wave clones peaking day 37. Contracting clones localized mainly to CM and EM when CD4+ and mainly to EMRA when CD8+.

TCRdb redid the calling of the 5' RACE reads with MiXCR, one entry per CDR3 protein. The sample has around 220,000 distinct CDR3 sequences; about 17% are singletons. This clonotype was observed a few times. What it recognizes is unknown. Germline assignment: CDR1 MNHEY and CDR2 SMNVEV (reference sequence). V was clipped by 7 bases and J by 0 bases, with 12 bases between them. This CDR3 comprises 14 residues. The receptor was derived from a man aged 18 to 35 who had mild COVID-19 (a few samples of this study predate the infection). Cell type and time point are not known. The genes are TRBV27 and TRBJ1-1; D is possibly TRBD1 (5 bases). The specimen sequenced was PBMCs or a T cell subset sorted from them (not recorded which). This chain's CDR3 is CASMGGPLNTEAFF. Here the CDR3 DNA reads TGTGCCAGCATGGGGGGACCGCTGAACACTGAAGCTTTCTTT.